The sequence of this T cell receptor beta chain was determined in a study of vaccination and CD4 T cells after COVID-19 (dated by TCRdb to 2022 to 2024). Notes on the research overall: Convalescent patients had a positive SARS-CoV-2 result on nasal swab PCR, and of these patients, nine had mild disease and one had severe disease. The convalescent cohort included six males and four females, with two Hispanic individuals, seven Caucasians, two Asians and one multiracial person. Two doses of either the Pfizer-BioNTech BNT162b2 vaccine (n=8) or the Moderna mRNA-1273 vaccine (n=2) were administered to participants. Post-COVID blood samples from convalescent patients were collected a median of roughly 100 days after diagnosis, with a range of 35 to 161 days. Post-vaccine blood samples were taken a median of approximately 70 days after the second vaccine dose, with a range of about 13 to 250 days. For stimulating the cultures, overlapping spike peptide pools were used, derived from SARS-CoV-2 as well as from the common cold coronaviruses HCoV-NL63, HCoV-OC43 and HCoV-229E. In control cultures, a CEFX viral epitope pool was used as positive control, an HIV-1 Nef peptide pool was used as negative control, or no peptide was added. In around ten COVID-19 convalescent patients and a handful of infection-naive healthy vaccine recipients, the spike-specific CD4+ TCR repertoire before mRNA vaccination was compared with the repertoire after mRNA vaccination.

About this clonotype: Its target antigen remains unknown. Within one base of it there is no much larger clone, and no base qualities were kept.

The treatment or condition label corresponds to: approximately nine-day PBMC culture with coronavirus spike peptide pools or control peptides (ViraFEST assay). The ViraFEST assay was used in the study, in which antigen-specific T cells were expanded with peptide pools and expanded clonotypes were subsequently identified by TCR sequencing. The convalescent patients' positive SARS-CoV-2 PCR tests fell between March and December 2020, which was before the Alpha, Beta and Delta variants emerged in the United States. PBMCs were cultured at two million per well in IMDM supplemented with approximately 4.7% human AB serum and 9 to 10 IU/ml IL-2, with roughly 9.5 ug/ml peptide pools added. Half of the culture medium was replaced with fresh IL-2-containing medium on days 3 and 7. After 9 to 11 days of culture, CD4+ T cells were isolated by negative selection with the EasySep CD4+ T cell isolation kit. Ficoll-Paque Plus gradient centrifugation was used to isolate PBMCs from whole blood, and the isolated PBMCs were then either used fresh or cryopreserved at -140C. Culture conditions were generally each tested in triplicate wells.

The CDR3 numbers 19 residues from cysteine through phenylalanine. Only the CDR3 DNA is retained, 57 bases long and in frame from the first base. The germline V gene gives CDR1 as SGHAT and CDR2 as FQNNGV. Relative to germline, V is 4 bases shorter and J is 6 bases shorter, with 27 bases between their ends. The research as a whole found: The number of convalescent patients in the study was relatively small, and the study did not examine early timepoints following natural infection. Although the median number of SARS-CoV-2-reactive clonotypes went up from around 20 after infection to roughly 40 after vaccination, the increase was not significant. In convalescent patients, a median 86.3% of post-vaccine SARS-CoV-2-reactive clones were detected only after vaccination, and vaccine-specific priming was suggested by this finding. Nearly all vaccine-specific clones in convalescent patients (304 of 307) were mono-reactive for SARS-CoV-2 spike rather than cross-reactive with common cold coronaviruses.

Library preparation employed PCR. TCR sequencing of DNA from cultured CD4+ T cells used the Oncomine TCR Beta short-read assay at the Johns Hopkins FTIC core. The QIAamp micro DNA kit was used to extract genomic DNA from the cultured CD4+ T cells. Oncomine TCR Beta libraries from cultured CD4+ T cells were pooled using unique dual indexes and sequenced on an Illumina iSeq 100. The study's own analysis went as follows. Non-productive sequences were filtered out, and CDR3s that did not start with C, did not end with F or W, or were shorter than 7 amino acids were discarded. Antigen-specific clonotypes were identified with the MANAFEST web application by comparing peptide-stimulated wells with reference and other culture wells. To be called positive, a clone needed an FDR below 0.05, an odds ratio above 5, and a productive frequency above 0.1% in at least two of three replicate wells. Clonotypes that were significantly expanded in both SARS-CoV-2 spike wells and at least one common cold coronavirus spike condition were defined as cross-reactive. Using R version 3.6.1, CDR3 homology was evaluated through Levenshtein distances (stringdist) along with unrooted phylogenetic trees (ape). The public reads were reanalyzed by TCRdb: fastp trimming at Q25, MiXCR alignment, in-frame beta chains only. Merged by CDR3 protein, the rows form single entries marked with the most common genes and DNA. The authors' filters were not applied to this entry. The sample table records around 11,000 distinct CDR3 sequences; approximately 63% of these occur just once. The ten largest clones capture about a sixth of the sample.

Material: CD4+ T cells from blood, cultured in vitro. The rearranged segments are TRBV11-2 and TRBJ2-2; 6 matching bases give a weak D call of TRBD2. The source is a human donor who had recovered from COVID-19. The DNA sequence reads TGTGCCAGCAGCTCCGCCGCGGCGGGGCCCGAAGCCTATCCCGGGGAGCTGTTTTTT. It translates as CASSSAAAGPEAYPGELFF.